A single sample is the source of the 4 T cell receptor beta chains below, sequenced in a study of T cells in pancreatic ductal adenocarcinoma. Surgery without prior neoadjuvant therapy was the treatment of the selected pancreatic ductal adenocarcinoma patients. Sequenced by immunoSEQ multiplex PCR; TCRdb stores in-frame clones only, minus some. The top ten clones hold approximately 7.5% of a sample with 4,500 to 5,000 clones, 70% to 85% of them seen once. Sequencing was carried out using pancreatic tumor tissue. The receptors originated from a human donor with pancreatic ductal adenocarcinoma. The donor label of this sample is uncertain.

The rearrangement links TRBV28 to TRBJ1-6; 7 nucleotides agree with TRBD1. The CDR3 extends over 15 amino acids. Germline V gives CDR1 MDHEN, CDR2 SYDVKM. The J segment lost 3 bases and the V segment lost 1 base, leaving 0 bases of the junction unmatched. This CDR3 is CASSLSGGYNSPLHF. In nucleotides, the CDR3 is TGTGCCAGCAGTTTATCAGGGGGCTATAATTCACCCCTCCACTTT.

This clone was detected only a few times. This chain uses TRBV7-8 with TRBJ1-2, with 8 bases lining up with TRBD1. The length of the CDR3 is 18 residues. V gave up 2 bases and J gave up 0 bases; unmatched junction bases: 11. Germline V gene data show CDR1 as SGHVS and CDR2 as FQNEAQ. The DNA of the CDR3 is TGTGCCAGCAGCTTAATTAGGGACAGGTCGGCCCCTAACTATGGCTACACCTTC. Amino acid sequence: CASSLIRDRSAPNYGYTF.

This sequence joins TRBV18 and TRBJ2-7; 9 bases fit TRBD1. The CDR3 spans 14 residues. Germline assignment: CDR1 KGHSH and CDR2 LQKENI. Trimming cost V 0 bases and J 4 bases; bases outside gene matches: 1. CDR3 sequence (DNA): TGTGCCAGCTCACCACCCGGGACAGGGTACGAGCAGTACTTC. Its protein is CASSPPGTGYEQYF.

The chain recombines TRBV7-2 with TRBJ2-5; TRBD1 aligns across 10 bases. V dropped 5 bases and J dropped 5; count of bases not matched to a gene: 2. This CDR3 is built from 13 residues. Germline CDR1 is SGHTA and CDR2 is FQGNSA. CDR3 DNA sequence: TGTGCCAGCAGCCCGGACAGGGGGGAGACCCAGTACTTC. This sequence encodes CASSPDRGETQYF.